The 6 T cell receptor beta chains in this list originate from one sample, sequenced in a study of blood T cell repertoires in COVID-19. Repertoires were generated with immunoSEQ multiplex PCR, while TCRdb's copy carries only in-frame clones and drops some. The sample holds roughly 260,000 clones; 88% are singletons and the top ten take 4%. The sequenced sample consisted of peripheral blood. The source is a man aged 55 to 69 who had recovered from COVID-19.

This chain connects TRBV7-3 to TRBJ2-1; 8 positions match TRBD1. The CDR3 covers 15 residues. Trimming took 5 bases from V and 6 from J; bases not matched to a gene: 9. Per the germline V gene, CDR1 is SGHTA and CDR2 is FQGTGA. The CDR3 sequence is CASSPRQGRVNEQFF. The DNA for the CDR3 is TGTGCCAGCAGCCCGCGACAGGGGCGGGTCAATGAGCAGTTCTTC.

This rearrangement joins TRBV7-2 to TRBJ1-2; D remains ambiguous. The germline V gene encodes CDR1 SGHTA and CDR2 FQGNSA. The CDR3 is made up of 15 amino acids. V was shortened by 5 bases and J by 1 base, with 14 bases between the two germline ends. The CDR3 loop reads CASSQRQVFNYGYTF. The CDR3 DNA is TGTGCCAGCAGCCAACGACAAGTTTTTAACTATGGCTACACCTTC. Using reference TRBV7-2 and TRBJ1-2 for the parts outside the CDR3, the full variable domain is GAGVSQSPSNKVTEKGKDVELRCDPISGHTALYWYRQSLGQGLEFLIYFQGNSAPDKSGLPSDRFSAERTGGSVSTLTIQRTQQEDSAVYLCASSQRQVFNYGYTFGSGTRLTVV.

The chain recombines TRBV7-2 with TRBJ1-2; 8 bases are a match to TRBD1. The J segment lost 1 base and the V segment lost 5 bases, leaving 6 bases of the junction unmatched. CDR3 length equals 15 residues. Looked up from germline, CDR1 is SGHTA and CDR2 is FQGNSA. The CDR3 DNA sequence: TGTGCCAGCAGCGCCCGACAGGGGCTTAACTATGGCTACACCTTC. It is translated as CASSARQGLNYGYTF.

This clone was counted between two and nine times. J is TRBJ1-1 and V is TRBV19; TRBD1 aligns across 7 bases. CDR1 LNHDA and CDR2 SQIVND come from the germline V gene (reference sequence). This CDR3 is built from 13 residues. J gave up 0 bases and V 10 bases, and 5 bases lay outside the gene matches. The CDR3 protein is CAISTGLNTEAFF. DNA for the CDR3: TGTGCCATCTCGACAGGGTTGAACACTGAAGCTTTCTTT.

V gene TRBV15 combines with J gene TRBJ1-1; D is uncertain. The germline V gene has CDR1 LNHNV and CDR2 YYDKDF (reference sequence). This CDR3 spans 13 amino acids. Trimming pared 3 bases from V and 3 bases from J, leaving 8 bases between. The chain's CDR3 is CATSRRRDTEAFF. The CDR3 DNA is TGTGCCACCAGCAGGAGGCGGGACACTGAAGCTTTCTTT.

The V call is TRBV6-1, the J call TRBJ1-1, with 7 bases fitting TRBD1. CDR3 length: 13 amino acids. The V gene end was trimmed by 3 bases and the J gene end by 7 bases; junction bases not matched to a gene: 5. Germline assignment: CDR1 MNHNS and CDR2 SASEGT. CDR3 DNA sequence: TGTGCCAGCAGTGAGGTGGACAGGCATGAAGCTTTCTTT. It yields the protein CASSEVDRHEAFF.